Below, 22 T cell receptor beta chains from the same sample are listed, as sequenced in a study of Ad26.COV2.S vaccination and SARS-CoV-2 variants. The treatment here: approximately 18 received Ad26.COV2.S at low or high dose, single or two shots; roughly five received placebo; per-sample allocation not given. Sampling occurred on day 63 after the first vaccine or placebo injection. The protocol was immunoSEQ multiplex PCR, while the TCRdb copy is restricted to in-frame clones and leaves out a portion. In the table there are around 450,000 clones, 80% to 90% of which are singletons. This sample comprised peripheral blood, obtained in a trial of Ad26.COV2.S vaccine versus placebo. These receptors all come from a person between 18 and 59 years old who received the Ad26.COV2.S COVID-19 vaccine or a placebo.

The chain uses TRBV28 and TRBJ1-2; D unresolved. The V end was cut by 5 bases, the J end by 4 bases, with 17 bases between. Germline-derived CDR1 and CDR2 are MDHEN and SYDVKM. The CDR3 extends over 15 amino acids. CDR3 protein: CASSPGLILFYGYTF. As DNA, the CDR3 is TGTGCCAGCAGTCCCGGACTCATACTGTTCTATGGCTACACCTTC.

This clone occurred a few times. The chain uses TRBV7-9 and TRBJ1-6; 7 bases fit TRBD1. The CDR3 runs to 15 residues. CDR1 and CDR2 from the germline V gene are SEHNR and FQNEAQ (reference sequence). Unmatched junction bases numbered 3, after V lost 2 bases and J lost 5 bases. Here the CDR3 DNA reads TGTGCCAGCAGCTTATCTGGGACAGATAATTCACCCCTCCACTTT. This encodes CASSLSGTDNSPLHF.

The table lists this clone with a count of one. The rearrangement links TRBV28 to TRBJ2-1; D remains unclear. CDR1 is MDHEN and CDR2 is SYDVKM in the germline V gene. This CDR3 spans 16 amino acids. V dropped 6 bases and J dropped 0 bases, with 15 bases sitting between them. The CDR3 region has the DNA TGTGCCAGCAGCCCCGCGGAACCGAGCTCCTACAATGAGCAGTTCTTC. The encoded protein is CASSPAEPSSYNEQFF.

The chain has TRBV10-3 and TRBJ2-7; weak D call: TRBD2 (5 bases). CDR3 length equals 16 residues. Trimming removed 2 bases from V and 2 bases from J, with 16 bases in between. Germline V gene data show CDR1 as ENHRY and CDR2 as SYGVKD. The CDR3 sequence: CAISEGSGVPTYEQYF. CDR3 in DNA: TGTGCCATCAGTGAGGGGTCCGGGGTACCCACCTACGAGCAGTACTTC.

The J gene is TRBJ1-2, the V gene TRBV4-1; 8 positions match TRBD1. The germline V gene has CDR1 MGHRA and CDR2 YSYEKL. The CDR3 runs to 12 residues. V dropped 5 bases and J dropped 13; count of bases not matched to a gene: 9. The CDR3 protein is CASSKTDRGRTF. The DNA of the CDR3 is TGCGCCAGCAGCAAAACAGACAGGGGTCGCACCTTC.

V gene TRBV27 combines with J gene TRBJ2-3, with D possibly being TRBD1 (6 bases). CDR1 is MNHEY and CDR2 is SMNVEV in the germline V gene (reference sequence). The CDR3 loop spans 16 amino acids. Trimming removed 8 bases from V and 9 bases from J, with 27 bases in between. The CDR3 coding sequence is TGTGCCAGCGCCCAGGGGCAGTCGGGGATTGTGGGGACGCAGTATTTT. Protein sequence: CASAQGQSGIVGTQYF.

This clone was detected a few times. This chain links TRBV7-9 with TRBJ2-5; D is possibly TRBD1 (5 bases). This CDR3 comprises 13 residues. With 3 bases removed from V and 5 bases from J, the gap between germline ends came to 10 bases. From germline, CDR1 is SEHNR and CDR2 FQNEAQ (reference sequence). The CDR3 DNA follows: TGTGCCAGCAGCTTTTCAGGGCTGGAGACCCAGTACTTC. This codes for CASSFSGLETQYF.

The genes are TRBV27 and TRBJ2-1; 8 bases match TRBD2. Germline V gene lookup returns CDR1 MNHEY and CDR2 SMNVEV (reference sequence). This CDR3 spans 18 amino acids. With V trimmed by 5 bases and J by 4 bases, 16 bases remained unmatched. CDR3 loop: CASSIRPRAGAEYNEQFF. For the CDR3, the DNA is TGTGCCAGCAGTATACGCCCAAGAGCGGGGGCAGAGTACAATGAGCAGTTCTTC.

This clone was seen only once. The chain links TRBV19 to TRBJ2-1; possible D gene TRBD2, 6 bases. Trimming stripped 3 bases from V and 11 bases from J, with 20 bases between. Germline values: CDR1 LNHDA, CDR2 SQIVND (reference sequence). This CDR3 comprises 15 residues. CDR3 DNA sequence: TGTGCCAGTAGTATCGGCCCCTCGTCGGGAGAAAAGCAGTTCTTC. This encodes CASSIGPSSGEKQFF.

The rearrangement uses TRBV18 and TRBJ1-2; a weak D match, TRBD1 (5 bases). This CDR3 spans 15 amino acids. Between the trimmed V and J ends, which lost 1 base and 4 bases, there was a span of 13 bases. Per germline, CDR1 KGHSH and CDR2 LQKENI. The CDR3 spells CASSPRGEVPYGYTF. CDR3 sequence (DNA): TGTGCCAGCTCACCACGGGGGGAAGTCCCCTATGGCTACACCTTC.

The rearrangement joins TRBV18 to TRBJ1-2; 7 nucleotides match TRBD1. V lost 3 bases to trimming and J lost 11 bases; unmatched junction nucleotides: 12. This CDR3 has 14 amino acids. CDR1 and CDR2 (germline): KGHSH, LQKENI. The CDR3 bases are TGTGCCAGCTCACCGATGGACAGGCTCAGGGGGTACACCTTC. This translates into CASSPMDRLRGYTF. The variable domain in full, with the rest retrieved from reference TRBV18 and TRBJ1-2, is NAGVMQNPRHLVRRRGQEARLRCSPMKGHSHVYWYRQLPEEGLKFMVYLQKENIIDESGMPKERFSAEFPKEGPSILRIQQVVRGDSAAYFCASSPMDRLRGYTFGSGTRLTVV.

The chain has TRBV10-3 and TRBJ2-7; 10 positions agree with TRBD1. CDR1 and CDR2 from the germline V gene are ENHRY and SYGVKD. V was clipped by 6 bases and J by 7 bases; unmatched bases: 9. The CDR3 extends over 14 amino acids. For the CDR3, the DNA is TGTGCCATCAGCCCGGGACAGGGGTTAGCAGAGCAGTACTTC. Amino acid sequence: CAISPGQGLAEQYF.

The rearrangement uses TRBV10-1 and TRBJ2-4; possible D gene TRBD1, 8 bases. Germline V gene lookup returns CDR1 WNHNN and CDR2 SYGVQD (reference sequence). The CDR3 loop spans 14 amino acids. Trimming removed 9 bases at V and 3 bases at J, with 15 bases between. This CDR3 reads CARKTGEGKNIQYF. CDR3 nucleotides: TGCGCCAGAAAGACAGGGGAGGGCAAAAACATTCAGTACTTC.

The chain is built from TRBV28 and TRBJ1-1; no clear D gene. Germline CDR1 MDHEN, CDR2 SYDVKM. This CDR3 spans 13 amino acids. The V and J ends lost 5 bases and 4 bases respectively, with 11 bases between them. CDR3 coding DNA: TGTGCCAGCAGTGGGCCGGGGAGCACTGAAGCTTTCTTT. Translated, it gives CASSGPGSTEAFF.

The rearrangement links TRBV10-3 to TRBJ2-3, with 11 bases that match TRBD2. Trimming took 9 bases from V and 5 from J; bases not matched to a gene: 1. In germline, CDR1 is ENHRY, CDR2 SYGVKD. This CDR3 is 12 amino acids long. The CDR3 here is CAITSGGDTQYF. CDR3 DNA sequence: TGTGCCATAACTAGCGGGGGAGATACGCAGTATTTT.

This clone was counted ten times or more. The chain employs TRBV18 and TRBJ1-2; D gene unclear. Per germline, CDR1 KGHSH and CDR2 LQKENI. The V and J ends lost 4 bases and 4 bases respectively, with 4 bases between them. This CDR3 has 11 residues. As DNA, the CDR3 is TGTGCCAGCTCACAAAGCTATGGCTACACCTTC. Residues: CASSQSYGYTF.

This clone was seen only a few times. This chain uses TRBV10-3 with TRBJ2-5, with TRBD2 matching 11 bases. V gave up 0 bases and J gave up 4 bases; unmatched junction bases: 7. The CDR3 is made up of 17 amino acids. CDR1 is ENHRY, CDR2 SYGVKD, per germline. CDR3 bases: TGTGCCATCAGTGAGTCGCTAGCGGGAGGCTCGGGAGAGACCCAGTACTTC. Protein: CAISESLAGGSGETQYF.

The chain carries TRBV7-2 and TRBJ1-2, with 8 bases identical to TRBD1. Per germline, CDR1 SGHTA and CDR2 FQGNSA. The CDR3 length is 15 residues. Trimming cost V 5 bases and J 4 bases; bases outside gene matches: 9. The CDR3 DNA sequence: TGTGCCAGCAGCACCCAACAGGGGGGTGGCTATGGCTACACCTTC. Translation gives CASSTQQGGGYGYTF.

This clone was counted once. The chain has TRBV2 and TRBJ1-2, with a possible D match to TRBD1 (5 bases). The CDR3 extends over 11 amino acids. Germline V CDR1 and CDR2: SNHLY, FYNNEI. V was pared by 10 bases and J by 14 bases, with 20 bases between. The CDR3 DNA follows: TGTGCCACCGGGCGGGTAGATGGGACTACCTTC. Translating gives CATGRVDGTTF.

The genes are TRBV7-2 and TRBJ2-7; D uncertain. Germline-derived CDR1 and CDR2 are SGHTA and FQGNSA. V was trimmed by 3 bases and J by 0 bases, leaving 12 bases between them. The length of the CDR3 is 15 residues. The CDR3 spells CASSFGQSSSYEQYF. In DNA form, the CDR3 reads TGTGCCAGCAGCTTCGGGCAGTCATCCTCCTACGAGCAGTACTTC.

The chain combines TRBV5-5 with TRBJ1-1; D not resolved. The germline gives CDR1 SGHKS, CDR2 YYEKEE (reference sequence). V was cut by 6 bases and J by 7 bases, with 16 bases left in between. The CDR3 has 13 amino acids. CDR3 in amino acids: CASTLHPTGEAFF. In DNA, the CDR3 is TGTGCCAGCACCTTACATCCCACCGGTGAAGCTTTCTTT.

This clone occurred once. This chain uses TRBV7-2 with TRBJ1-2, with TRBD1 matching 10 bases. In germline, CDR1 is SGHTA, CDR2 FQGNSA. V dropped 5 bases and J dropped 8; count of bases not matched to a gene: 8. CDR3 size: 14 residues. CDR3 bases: TGTGCCAGCAGCATCCGGGACAGGGGCTGGGGCTACACCTTC. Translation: CASSIRDRGWGYTF.